Below are 8 T cell receptor beta chains sequenced from a single sample in a study of shared clonotypes between healthy human individuals. CD45RO negativity and positive selection for CCR7 defined naive CD8 cells, a population that excluded terminally differentiated effector memory CD45RA+ cells. Here immunoSEQ multiplex PCR was the method, and the copy in TCRdb shows in-frame clones only, minus some. The repertoire has roughly 2,000,000 clones, 85% to 95% of them found once; the top ten carry around 1%. Material for sequencing was naive CD8+ T cells sorted from blood. These receptors were collected from a man between 18 and 29 years old in good health.

The chain carries TRBV14 and TRBJ2-7; 7 nucleotides align to TRBD2. Germline CDR1 and CDR2: SGHDN and FVKESK. The CDR3 length is 15 residues. V shed 3 bases, J shed 2 bases, and the junction held 7 bases outside the gene matches. CDR3 loop: CASSQLSGLTYEQYF. The CDR3 DNA is TGTGCCAGCAGCCAGCTATCGGGACTAACCTACGAGCAGTACTTC.

This chain joins TRBV27 and TRBJ2-7, with 9 bases that match TRBD1. CDR1 is MNHEY, CDR2 SMNVEV, per germline (reference sequence). This CDR3 has 16 amino acids. Trimming at V came to 0 bases and at J to 2 bases, leaving 5 bases not matched to a gene. CDR3 region: CASSLSPRTGAYEQYF. CDR3 DNA: TGTGCCAGCAGTTTATCCCCACGGACAGGGGCCTACGAGCAGTACTTC.

This chain uses TRBV7-9 with TRBJ2-5; possible D gene TRBD2, 7 bases. CDR3 length: 16 amino acids. CDR1 is SEHNR and CDR2 is FQNEAQ in the germline V gene (reference sequence). Trimming cost V 3 bases and J 4 bases, with 18 bases left between them. The CDR3 sequence is CASSLPGGRGGETQYF. The DNA for the CDR3 is TGTGCCAGCAGCTTGCCGGGCGGGAGAGGGGGAGAGACCCAGTACTTC.

The V gene is TRBV19, the J gene TRBJ1-3; 10 bases fit TRBD1. The trim removed 3 bases at V and 0 bases at J, leaving 8 bases unmatched. The CDR3 has 18 amino acids. CDR1 and CDR2 from the germline V gene are LNHDA and SQIVND (reference sequence). This CDR3 is CASSIDGQGVSSGNTIYF. In DNA, the CDR3 is TGTGCCAGTAGTATCGACGGACAGGGGGTCTCCTCTGGAAACACCATATATTTT.

The chain recombines TRBV5-4 with TRBJ2-5; 7 positions agree with TRBD1. The CDR3 totals 14 residues. Germline-derived CDR1 and CDR2 are SGHNT and YYREEE (reference sequence). With V trimmed by 1 base and J by 3 bases, 3 bases remained unmatched. The CDR3 protein is CASSLPGTEETQYF. CDR3 DNA sequence: TGTGCCAGCAGCTTGCCCGGGACAGAAGAGACCCAGTACTTC.

This chain links TRBV2 with TRBJ2-2; 10 nucleotides align to TRBD2. Germline V lookup: CDR1 SNHLY, CDR2 FYNNEI. Unmatched junction bases numbered 8, after V lost 7 bases and J lost 0 bases. The CDR3 totals 17 residues. Here the CDR3 reads CASIPGTSVTNTGELFF. CDR3 bases: TGTGCCAGCATCCCCGGGACTAGCGTTACGAACACCGGGGAGCTGTTTTTT.

The chain has TRBV6-4 and TRBJ1-6; 8 bases line up with TRBD1. Germline trimming cut 10 bases from V and 0 bases from J; bases unmatched to any gene: 11. Germline lookup yields CDR1 MRHNA and CDR2 SNTAGT. The length of the CDR3 is 17 residues. The CDR3 loop is CATNRTGGSSYNSPLHF. The CDR3 bases are TGTGCCACCAATCGCACAGGGGGAAGCTCCTATAATTCACCCCTCCACTTT.

For the CDR3, the DNA is TGCGCCAGCAGTGTTGGGGGTTCCTCCTACGAGCAGTACTTC. Translated: CASSVGGSSYEQYF. The V gene is TRBV10-1, the J gene TRBJ2-7; D could derive from TRBD1 or TRBD2 (5 bases each). The V end was cut by 4 bases, the J end by 0 bases, with 10 bases between. Germline V gene data show CDR1 as WNHNN and CDR2 as SYGVQD (reference sequence). The CDR3 runs to 14 residues.